This T cell receptor (beta chain) derives from a study of Ad26.COV2.S vaccination and SARS-CoV-2 variants. Study-level background: Recipients of Ad26.COV2.S got it intramuscularly, once or twice 56 days apart. Study results and limitations: Vaccine and placebo recipients had comparable breadth of non-spike TCRs.

As to treatment: around 19 received Ad26.COV2.S at low or high dose, single or two shots; roughly 5 received placebo; per-sample allocation not given. All samples were drawn on day 63, counting from the first vaccine or placebo injection. Cohort 1b enrolled adults aged 18-55 years in Boston. An Ad26 vector carrying the Wuhan-strain SARS-CoV-2 spike served as the vaccine. About this clone: Its cognate antigen is unknown.

Per germline, CDR1 SGHRS and CDR2 YFSETQ. Trimming cost V 3 bases and J 7 bases, with 17 bases left between them. The CDR3 runs 16 residues. TCRdb keeps only in-frame clones here, not all; method: immunoSEQ multiplex PCR. Of 300,000 to 500,000 clones listed, approximately 86% are singletons. The sequence was obtained from a person aged 18-65 years who received the Ad26.COV2.S COVID-19 vaccine or a placebo. The chain has TRBV5-1 and TRBJ1-6; possibly TRBD1 for D (5 bases). The sequenced sample was peripheral blood, obtained in a trial of Ad26.COV2.S vaccine versus placebo. The CDR3 reads CASSWSQGTENSPLHF. Written as DNA, the CDR3 is TGCGCCAGCAGCTGGTCCCAGGGAACTGAGAATTCACCCCTCCACTTT.